This paragraph covers one TCR beta chain sequence. Its antigen remains undetermined. It has no much larger one-base neighbor in the sample; base qualities were not kept. In total, around 600 healthy bone marrow donors made up the cohort. Cohort members were all nominally healthy when sampled, although unrecorded immune exposures were likely present. The donor tested CMV seropositive and was one of the 289 seropositive cohort members. A peripheral blood sample was collected from each donor, and TCR beta sequencing was performed on peripheral blood mononuclear cells. The Qiagen DNeasy Blood Extraction Kit was used to extract genomic DNA from the blood cell samples. Library creation used the immunoSEQ multiplex PCR assay. A mixture of 60 forward primers for TCR Vbeta segments and 13 reverse primers for TCR Jbeta segments was used in the multiplex PCR. The CDR3 region of rearranged TCR beta genes was amplified from genomic DNA by a multiplex PCR assay. The amplified TCR beta libraries were sequenced on the Illumina HiSeq System as 87-base-pair reads. Processing in the source paper ran as follows. Across the 500 to 850 repertoires, a later analysis counted tens of millions of unique TCR beta chains, around 10 million of which were shared by at least two donors. To remove PCR and sequencing errors, raw reads were error-corrected and collapsed into unique sequences using a nearest-neighbor algorithm that merged closely related sequences. CDR3 sequences were aligned to IMGT reference sequences to assign V, D and J gene segments. For a sequence to be retained, a match of at least six nucleotides to both a V gene segment and a J gene segment was required. A rearrangement was called productive if the CDR3 had no stop codons and remained in frame with V and J, and every other rearrangement was called non-productive. Following IMGT convention, CDR3 was defined as the stretch from the second conserved V-encoded cysteine up to the conserved J-encoded phenylalanine. In an earlier analysis of 500 to 650 of the donors, sequences lacking an unambiguous match to a single V gene segment were excluded. An earlier analysis of several hundred of the donors called V segments functional above 56.7% productive rearrangements and segregating when the between-donor standard deviation exceeded 5%. A statistical classification framework was developed to diagnose cytomegalovirus status using the catalog of TCR beta chain sequences. V and J gene assignment, in a later analysis, came from comparing TCR nucleotide sequences with IMGT/GENE-DB human TR gene sequences. A later analysis assigned CDR3 sequences and most-parsimonious VDJ recombination scenarios with the TCRdist pipeline. A later analysis defined each TCR beta chain by its CDR3 amino acid sequence plus V-gene family, and excluded reads lacking a unique V-gene family. In a later analysis, around 650 highly shared, low-generation-probability nucleotide sequences were removed to address suspected cross-contamination and a sequencing artifact. In a later analysis, a clonal expansion index for each public chain was calculated from normalized within-repertoire ranks of inferred template counts. In a later analysis, generation probabilities were computed using a VDJ recombination model fitted to out-of-frame rearrangements, and the results were checked against IGoR. In a later analysis, hypergeometric tests were used to score TCR-TCR, TCR-HLA and TCR-CMV co-occurrence, with a repertoire-size bias correction applied to TCR pairs. A later analysis estimated false discovery rates by permuting HLA or CMV assignments 20 times. In a later analysis, co-occurring TCRs were grouped using DBSCAN, and TCRdist sequence similarity was added for clustering within HLA-allele-positive subsets. Co-occurrence clustering excluded repertoires with fewer than 30,000 or more than 120,000 public chains, plus five with anomalous nucleotide sharing. TCRdb took over this immuneACCESS table, retaining in-frame rearrangements with V and J assigned. Such tables are incomplete; in checked studies, under half of the missing clones stem from an unresolved V gene, and the remainder is unexplained. V, J and clone size are those of that table, while D and trimming were read from the DNA. The sample has around 150,000 clones on record, around 80% of them singletons. In total, the top ten clones hold about 6.3% of the sample.

This entry comes from a study of cytomegalovirus exposure and HLA in healthy donors (dated by TCRdb to between 2016 and 2019). For the wider study: In an earlier analysis of 587 of the donors, under 300 Gb of sequence data and 120 million or so unique TCR beta sequences from 150 million to 200 million T cells were reported. Around 330 gigabases of sequencing data and around 85 million unique TCR sequences made up an early release that covered approximately 620 HLA-typed donors. Of the 300 to 450 genotyped donors, 65% to 90% were placed in the genetic ancestry cluster associated with self-reported Caucasian donors. The aim of the study was to test whether cataloging public T cell receptors could identify signatures of past pathogen exposure. The study used immunosequencing to profile the T cell repertoires of 600 to 850 subjects and linked those repertoires to cytomegalovirus serostatus. Besides the first cohort of approximately 710 subjects, a separate validation cohort made up of around 120 different subjects was used. To predict cytomegalovirus infection status, the study brought together high-throughput TCR immunosequencing, statistical association of individual TCRs with disease status, and machine learning. A later analysis re-analyzed previously published TCR beta repertoires from 666 donors and added high-resolution HLA genotyping to study TCR occurrence patterns. In the later analysis, no new phenotypic data were used to find candidate immune exposures; instead, reliance was placed on TCR beta sequences and their occurrence across donors. In an earlier analysis of 587 of the donors, high-throughput TCR beta sequencing was used to judge whether each TCR beta V gene segment behaved as functional or pseudogenic. Donor age, sex, ethnicity and CMV serostatus were compiled alongside the repertoire data. In a later genetic analysis, genome-wide SNP genotypes for about three fifths of the 666 donors were used, and that subset was treated as a discovery cohort. All discovery cohort repertoires had been generated using a single sequencing platform. Class I and class II HLA loci were covered by the typing at four-digit resolution. Typing coverage differed by locus: A, B, C, DRB1 and DQB1 were typed in roughly 629-630 donors, DQA1 in about 560, DPA1 in 600 to 610, and DPB1 in just under 480. Roughly 5 DR-DQ haplotypes were treated as single units for association and clustering because of strong linkage in the cohort. Among about 400 genotyped donors of the cohort, an average of around 220,000 unique TCR beta nucleotide sequences was sequenced per donor, of which about 19% were non-productive. What the study reported, not specific to this receptor: In a later genetic analysis, a missense DCLRE1C variant was associated with V-gene and J-gene trimming of TCR beta chains, and the association was replicated in an independent cohort. A group of highly shared sequence variants was considered likely to be a technical artifact of the sequencing pipeline. The classifier was reported to diagnose cytomegalovirus status with high specificity and sensitivity in both the original cohort and the validation cohort. In a later analysis, HLA-associated TCR beta chains showed more clonal expansion and lower generation probabilities than non-associated chains that were equally common. Because counts were too low, some 17 rarely observed V segments, including chromosome 9 orphons, were excluded from the earlier analysis of 587 of the donors. In the study, approximately 150 TCR beta chains were listed as associated with cytomegalovirus. Most TCR sequences were seen in very few donors, while some public TCRs were found in many individuals. A later genetic analysis reported fewer N-insertions in productive TCRs among donors in an Asian-associated ancestry cluster than the approximately 700-donor mean. In an earlier analysis of roughly 560 of the donors, most TCR beta V segments were observed in productive rearrangements about 87% or about 30% of the time, broadly matching IMGT annotations. According to a later analysis, TCR association rates differed among HLA loci, with DRB1 alleles showing the most associated TCRs and HLA-C alleles showing the fewest. The presence/absence analyses assumed that sequencing depth was roughly uniform across donors, and that assumption may not be true. It was suggested by the authors that the approach could potentially be generalized to other disease states and immunological phenotypes. At a false discovery rate of 0.05, a later analysis linked some 17,000 TCR beta sequences to specific HLA alleles. For the cohort, immune exposure information was limited to CMV serostatus. In vitro tests confirmed that a few of the cytomegalovirus-associated TCR beta chains recognize cytomegalovirus antigens. According to a later analysis, most CMV-associated TCR beta chains appeared to be HLA-restricted, and the HLA associations seemed to be driven largely by CMV exposure. A further reported finding was that TCR beta sequences accurately predicted the HLA-A and HLA-B alleles for most subjects in the first cohort. In this cohort, only TCR beta chains were sequenced, and detectable features were limited by the absence of alpha or paired-chain data. Because some donors lacked HLA typing at each locus, the association tests relied only on the typed subset. Several of the top co-occurrence clusters appeared to be linked to parvovirus B19, influenza, CMV and Epstein-Barr virus, according to a later analysis. Linkage disequilibrium might explain the correlated functional status among segregating V segments, but an unknown experimental factor could not be ruled out. When HLA alleles, especially DR and DQ, strongly co-occurred, TCR associations were difficult to assign to individual alleles. The 87-base-pair reads could not distinguish some IMGT-functional V segments, including TRBV6-2 and TRBV6-3, so those segments were excluded.

The CDR3, from cysteine to phenylalanine, totals 15 residues. Only CDR3 DNA remains: 45 bases, in frame from the first base. CDR1 and CDR2, per the germline V gene (reference sequence), are SEHNR and FQNEAQ. V is trimmed back by 2 bases and J by 4 bases, and the junction contains 4 bases that no gene match accounts for. The V gene is TRBV7-9 and the J gene is TRBJ2-5, with 10 bases matching TRBD1. The clonotype was recovered from a male donor in good health and CMV-seropositive. The sequencing sample was made of PBMCs. The bases are TGTGCCAGCAGCTTAACCGGGACAGGGGTAGAGACCCAGTACTTC. Translated, this gives CASSLTGTGVETQYF.